The 2 T cell receptor beta chains presented below share a single source sample, sequenced in a study of cytomegalovirus exposure and HLA in healthy donors. The PCR used 60 Vbeta and 13 Jbeta primers. Sequenced by immunoSEQ multiplex PCR; TCRdb stores in-frame clones only, minus some. The data hold about 130,000 clones, with around 73% observed a single time. The sequenced material came from PBMCs. These receptors were collected from a man younger than 45 in good health and CMV-seropositive.

V usage is TRBV29-1 and J usage is TRBJ2-3; 11 positions match TRBD1. V lost 3 bases and J lost 5; bases outside the gene matches: 7. CDR1 is SQVTM, CDR2 ANQGSEA, per germline. This CDR3 is built from 15 residues. CDR3 sequence (DNA): TGCAGCGTTGAGCCGATGGACAGGGGGCGAGATACGCAGTATTTT. It translates to CSVEPMDRGRDTQYF.

The V and J genes are TRBV9 and TRBJ1-1; possibly TRBD1 for D (5 bases). This CDR3 has 13 amino acids. CDR1 is SGDLS and CDR2 is YYNGEE in the germline V gene. V shed 3 bases and J shed 6 bases, with 12 bases lying between them. DNA of the CDR3: TGTGCCAGCAGCGCGGGGGGGGTCGCTGAAGCTTTCTTT. Its translation is CASSAGGVAEAFF.